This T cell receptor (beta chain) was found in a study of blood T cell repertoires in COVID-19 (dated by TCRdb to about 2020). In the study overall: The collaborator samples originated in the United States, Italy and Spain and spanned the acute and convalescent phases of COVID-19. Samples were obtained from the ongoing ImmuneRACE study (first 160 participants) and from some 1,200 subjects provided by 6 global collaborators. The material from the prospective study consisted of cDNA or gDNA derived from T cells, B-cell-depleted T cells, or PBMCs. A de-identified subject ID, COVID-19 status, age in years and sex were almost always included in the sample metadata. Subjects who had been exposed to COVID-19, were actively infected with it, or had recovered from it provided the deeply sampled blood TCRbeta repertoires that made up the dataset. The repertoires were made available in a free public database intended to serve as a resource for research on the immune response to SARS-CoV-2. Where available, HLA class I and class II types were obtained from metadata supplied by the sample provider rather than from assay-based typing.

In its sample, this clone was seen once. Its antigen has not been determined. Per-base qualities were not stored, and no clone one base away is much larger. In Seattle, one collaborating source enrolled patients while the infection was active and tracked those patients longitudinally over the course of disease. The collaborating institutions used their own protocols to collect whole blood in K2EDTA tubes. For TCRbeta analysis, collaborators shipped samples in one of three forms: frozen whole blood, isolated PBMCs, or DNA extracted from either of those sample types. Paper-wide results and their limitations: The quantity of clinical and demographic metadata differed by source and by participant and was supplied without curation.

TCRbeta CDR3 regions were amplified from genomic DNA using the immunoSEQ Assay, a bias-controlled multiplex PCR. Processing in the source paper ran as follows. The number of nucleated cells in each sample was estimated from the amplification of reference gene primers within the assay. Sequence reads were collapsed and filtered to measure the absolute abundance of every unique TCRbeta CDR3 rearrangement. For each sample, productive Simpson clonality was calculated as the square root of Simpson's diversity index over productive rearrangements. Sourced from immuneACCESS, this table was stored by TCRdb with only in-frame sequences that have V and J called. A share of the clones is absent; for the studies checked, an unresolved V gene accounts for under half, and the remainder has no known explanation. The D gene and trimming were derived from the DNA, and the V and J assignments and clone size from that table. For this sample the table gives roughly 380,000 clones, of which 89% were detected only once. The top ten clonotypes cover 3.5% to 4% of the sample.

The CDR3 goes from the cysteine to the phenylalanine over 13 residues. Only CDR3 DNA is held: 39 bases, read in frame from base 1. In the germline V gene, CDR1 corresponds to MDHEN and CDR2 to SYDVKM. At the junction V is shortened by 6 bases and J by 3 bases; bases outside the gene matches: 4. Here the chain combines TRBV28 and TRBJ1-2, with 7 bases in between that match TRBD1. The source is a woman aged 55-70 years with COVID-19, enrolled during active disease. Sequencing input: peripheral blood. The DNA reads TGTGCCAGCAGCCCAGGGGGTTACTATGGCTACACCTTC. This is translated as CASSPGGYYGYTF.